The 26 T cell receptor beta chains below come from one sample, sequenced in a study of blood T cells in healthy people across ages. Then a second PCR, running roughly 6 to 12 cycles, was carried out with a sample-barcoded 5' primer and a J-beta primer mix. TCRdb passed the 5' RACE reads through MiXCR, listing each CDR3 protein once. The sample includes about 1.5 million distinct CDR3 sequences, less than 45% of them seen just once. The sequencing sample was made of blood. Receptors originate from a woman younger than 30 in good health.

This clonotype was recorded at least ten times. The V gene is TRBV7-2, the J gene TRBJ2-3; maybe TRBD2 (6 bases). CDR3 length: 11 residues. Germline CDR1 is SGHTA and CDR2 is FQGNSA. V lost 5 bases and J lost 8, with 8 bases in between. CDR3: CASSPGVTQYF. CDR3 coding DNA: TGTGCCAGCAGCCCGGGGGTTACGCAGTATTTT.

The V and J genes are TRBV29-1 and TRBJ2-3, with TRBD1 matching over 10 bases. Germline assignment: CDR1 SQVTM and CDR2 ANQGSEA. After removal of 4 bases from V and 0 bases from J, the junction contained 1 base not matched to a gene. The CDR3 spans 14 residues. DNA of the CDR3: TGCAGCGTTGGGACAGGGGGTAGCACAGATACGCAGTATTTT. This codes for CSVGTGGSTDTQYF.

This clonotype was recorded many times. V and J are TRBV7-2 and TRBJ2-3; 10 bases match TRBD2. The V gene's germline CDR1 is SGHTA and CDR2 FQGNSA. Unmatched junction bases numbered 6, after V lost 6 bases and J lost 3 bases. The CDR3 is 15 amino acids. The CDR3 DNA follows: TGTGCCAGCAGGCCACTAGCGGGGAGAACAGATACGCAGTATTTT. This codes for CASRPLAGRTDTQYF.

The CDR3: CASSFQVAKGYTF. Written as DNA, the CDR3 is TGTGCCAGCAGTTTTCAGGTCGCAAAGGGCTACACCTTC. The rearrangement uses TRBV12-3 or TRBV12-4 and TRBJ1-2; no definite D call. The V gene lost 3 bases and the J gene lost 8 bases, with 13 bases spanning the gap. The CDR3 extends over 13 amino acids.

This clonotype was seen more than once but under ten times. The chain combines TRBV15 with TRBJ2-1; no definite D call. CDR1 is LNHNV, CDR2 YYDKDF, per germline (reference sequence). The V and J ends lost 0 bases and 10 bases respectively, with 10 bases between them. The CDR3 loop spans 13 amino acids. The CDR3 nucleotides read TGTGCCACCAGCAGAGAAGTAGACTGGGAGCAGTTCTTC. It translates to CATSREVDWEQFF.

This clonotype showed up just a few times. The chain couples TRBV2 to TRBJ2-5; the match to TRBD2 covers 8 bases. The CDR3 consists of 13 residues. The ends lost 5 bases at V and 5 bases at J; junction bases unmatched: 4. Germline V CDR1 and CDR2: SNHLY, FYNNEI. The CDR3 nucleotides are TGTGCCAGCAGTTTTAGCGGGATGGAGACCCAGTACTTC. Residues: CASSFSGMETQYF.

This clonotype appeared a few times. This sequence joins TRBV6-2 or TRBV6-3 and TRBJ2-1; no clear D. This CDR3 contains 16 residues. Germline V gene sequence: CDR1 MNHEY, CDR2 SVGEGT. V was cut by 4 bases and J by 0 bases, with 13 bases left in between. This CDR3 is CASSSADWSSYNEQFF. As DNA, the CDR3 is TGTGCCAGCAGTTCCGCAGACTGGAGCTCCTACAATGAGCAGTTCTTC.

This chain joins TRBV30 and TRBJ2-3; TRBD2 matches 9 bases. This CDR3 is built from 15 residues. The germline V gene encodes CDR1 GTSNPN and CDR2 SVGIG (reference sequence). V lost 0 bases to trimming and J lost 4 bases; unmatched junction nucleotides: 5. The CDR3 protein is CAWSVGAGGPDTQYF. CDR3 DNA: TGTGCCTGGAGTGTTGGAGCGGGGGGACCAGATACGCAGTATTTT.

Worth noting for this clonotype: Relative to the germline gene, one junction end is altered; a read error may explain this. The chain carries TRBV7-9 and TRBJ2-7; 9 nucleotides agree with TRBD1. CDR1 is SEHNR and CDR2 is FQNEAQ in the germline V gene (reference sequence). This CDR3 is 14 amino acids long. This CDR3 is CTSSKDRGPYEQYF. As DNA, the CDR3 is TGTACCAGCAGCAAGGACAGGGGTCCCTACGAGCAGTACTTC.

Only a few counts were recorded for this clonotype. At one end the junction does not follow the germline gene, possibly because of a read error. This sequence joins TRBV5-1 and TRBJ1-5; TRBD1 matches 9 bases. CDR1 SGHRS and CDR2 YFSETQ come from the germline V gene. The CDR3 spans 15 residues. The CDR3 DNA reads TGCGCCAGCAGCGAACAGGGGGCGAGCAATCAGCCCCGGCATTTT. The encoded protein is CASSEQGASNQPRHF.

This clonotype has a handful of counts. The V call is TRBV12-3 or TRBV12-4, the J call TRBJ2-1; D not certain. V gave up 2 bases and J gave up 0 bases, with 11 bases separating them. This CDR3 is built from 16 residues. DNA of the CDR3: TGTGCCAGCAGTTTAAGCTCCCCGAGCTCCTACAATGAGCAGTTCTTC. Translating gives CASSLSSPSSYNEQFF.

In its sample, this clonotype was seen a few times. V is TRBV25-1 and J is TRBJ1-4; the match to TRBD1 covers 7 bases. This CDR3 is 14 amino acids long. V shed 5 bases, J shed 7 bases, and the junction held 7 bases outside the gene matches. CDR1 MGHDK and CDR2 SYGVNS come from the germline V gene. In DNA, the CDR3 is TGTGCCAGCAGTACAGGGACAGCGCTTGAAAAACTGTTTTTT. Amino acid sequence: CASSTGTALEKLFF.

This chain uses TRBV3-1 with TRBJ1-1, with no clear D. The CDR3 length is 13 residues. The V end was cut by 0 bases, the J end by 10 bases, with 12 bases between. Germline CDR1 is LGHDT and CDR2 is YNNKEL (reference sequence). The CDR3 DNA reads as TGTGCCAGCAGCCAAGAAGGCCCGTCGGCAGCTTTCTTT. Translating it yields CASSQEGPSAAFF.

V usage is TRBV13 and J usage is TRBJ2-3; a possible D gene is TRBD2 (5 bases). Germline CDR1 is PRHDT and CDR2 is FYEKMQ (reference sequence). V gave up 7 bases and J gave up 4 bases, with 12 bases separating them. The length of the CDR3 is 13 residues. Here the CDR3 reads CASTAEEADTQYF. As DNA, the CDR3 is TGTGCCAGCACAGCGGAGGAGGCAGATACGCAGTATTTT. Complete variable domain (other parts from reference TRBV13 and TRBJ2-3): AAGVIQSPRHLIKEKRETATLKCYPIPRHDTVYWYQQGPGQDPQFLISFYEKMQSDKGSIPDRFSAQQFSDYHSELNMSSLELGDSALYFCASTAEEADTQYFGPGTRLTVL.

This clonotype was counted only a few times. The CDR3 sequence is CASSFQQYQETQYF. CDR3 coding DNA: TGTGCCAGCAGCTTCCAGCAGTACCAAGAGACCCAGTACTTC. The rearrangement uses TRBV7-2 and TRBJ2-5; D uncertain. Trimming pared 3 bases from V and 0 bases from J, leaving 8 bases between. CDR1 is SGHTA and CDR2 is FQGNSA in the germline V gene. The CDR3 length is 14 residues.

The chain is built from TRBV7-9 and TRBJ1-5; D is unclear. The V end lost 2 bases, the J end lost 4 bases, and 12 bases lay between the germline ends. The CDR3 runs to 15 residues. CDR1 and CDR2 from the germline V gene are SEHNR and FQNEAQ (reference sequence). CDR3: CASSLSYGQNQPQHF. CDR3 bases: TGTGCCAGCAGCTTAAGTTACGGTCAAAATCAGCCCCAGCATTTT.

The chain links TRBV7-3 to TRBJ1-1; unclear D gene. The CDR3 spans 15 residues. Trimming pared 5 bases from V and 1 base from J, leaving 14 bases between. Germline V gene lookup returns CDR1 SGHTA and CDR2 FQGTGA. The CDR3 sequence: CASSPSLDWNTEAFF. Written as DNA, the CDR3 is TGTGCCAGCAGCCCCTCCCTCGACTGGAACACTGAAGCTTTCTTT.

Only one count was recorded for this clonotype. This rearrangement joins TRBV6-5 to TRBJ1-6; D might be TRBD1 (6 bases). Germline-derived CDR1 and CDR2 are MNHEY and SVGAGI. The CDR3 is made up of 14 amino acids. Trimming removed 6 bases at V and 8 bases at J, with 14 bases between. CDR3 bases: TGTGCCAGCAGGCCACAGGGAAATCATTCACCCCTCCACTTT. Residues: CASRPQGNHSPLHF.

This clonotype was recorded a few times. The V gene is TRBV4-3, the J gene TRBJ1-6; D ambiguous. From germline, CDR1 is LGHNA and CDR2 YSLEER. The CDR3 is 14 residues long. V lost 0 bases, J lost 10 bases, and 10 bases lay in between. Here the CDR3 reads CASSQEGMGSPLHF. CDR3 in DNA: TGCGCCAGCAGCCAAGAAGGGATGGGATCACCCCTCCACTTT.

This clonotype was seen more than once but under ten times. The chain joins TRBV6-5 to TRBJ2-1; 9 nucleotides align to TRBD2. With 0 bases clipped from V and 9 bases from J, the junction kept 6 bases outside the gene matches. This CDR3 comprises 15 residues. CDR1 is MNHEY and CDR2 is SVGAGI in the germline V gene. Written as DNA, the CDR3 is TGTGCCAGCAGTTACTCTGGAGTAGCGGGAGCTGAGCAGTTCTTC. Its protein is CASSYSGVAGAEQFF.

The count of this clonotype is one. This chain connects TRBV4-3 to TRBJ2-7, with D perhaps assigned TRBD1 or TRBD2 (5 bases each). V lost 0 bases and J lost 4, with 13 bases in between. This CDR3 has 15 residues. CDR1 is LGHNA, CDR2 YSLEER, per germline. The CDR3 here is CASSQEGTVGYEQYF. DNA of the CDR3: TGCGCCAGCAGCCAAGAGGGGACGGTGGGTTACGAGCAGTACTTC.

This chain uses TRBV7-2 with TRBJ2-1, with 10 bases fitting TRBD2. The CDR3 covers 16 residues. Germline V lookup: CDR1 SGHTA, CDR2 FQGNSA. Trimming took 7 bases from V and 3 from J; bases not matched to a gene: 9. CDR3 coding DNA: TGTGCCAGCAAAGCTCCTAGCGGGGGATTCTACAATGAGCAGTTCTTC. Translated: CASKAPSGGFYNEQFF.

This clonotype was recorded a few times. The J gene is TRBJ2-3, the V gene TRBV18; perhaps D is TRBD1 or TRBD2 (5 bases each). V was pared by 2 bases and J by 6 bases, with 24 bases between. Germline V gives CDR1 KGHSH, CDR2 LQKENI. CDR3 length: 18 residues. The CDR3 protein is CASSPKQTGTGWPDTQYF. The CDR3 bases are TGTGCCAGCTCACCAAAGCAAACCGGGACGGGTTGGCCCGATACGCAGTATTTT.

With respect to this clonotype: Given the absence of the conserved phenylalanine or tryptophan at the CDR3 end, a read error is likely. The V and J genes are TRBV7-2 and TRBJ2-4; a possible D gene is TRBD2 (6 bases). Per germline, CDR1 SGHTA and CDR2 FQGNSA. The V gene lost 3 bases and the J gene lost 13 bases, with 19 bases spanning the gap. CDR3 length: 14 residues. The CDR3 loop reads CASSFGIGGREQYV. The CDR3 nucleotides read TGTGCCAGCAGCTTTGGCATAGGAGGACGGGAGCAGTACGTC.

The chain combines TRBV13 with TRBJ2-1; D is undetermined. Germline assignment: CDR1 PRHDT and CDR2 FYEKMQ (reference sequence). V lost 3 bases and J 5 bases, leaving 11 bases between the germline ends. This CDR3 is 14 amino acids long. In nucleotides, the CDR3 is TGTGCCAGCAGCTTGCTTCGGCAGCACAATGAGCAGTTCTTC. This sequence encodes CASSLLRQHNEQFF.

This clonotype was observed at least ten times. The chain links TRBV7-9 to TRBJ2-3; D call uncertain. In germline, CDR1 is SEHNR, CDR2 FQNEAQ (reference sequence). The CDR3 runs 14 residues. Trimming shortened V by 4 bases and J by 2 bases, and 10 bases separated the two germline ends. The CDR3 sequence is CASSSRRLTDTQYF. DNA of the CDR3: TGTGCCAGCAGCTCAAGGCGTCTCACAGATACGCAGTATTTT.